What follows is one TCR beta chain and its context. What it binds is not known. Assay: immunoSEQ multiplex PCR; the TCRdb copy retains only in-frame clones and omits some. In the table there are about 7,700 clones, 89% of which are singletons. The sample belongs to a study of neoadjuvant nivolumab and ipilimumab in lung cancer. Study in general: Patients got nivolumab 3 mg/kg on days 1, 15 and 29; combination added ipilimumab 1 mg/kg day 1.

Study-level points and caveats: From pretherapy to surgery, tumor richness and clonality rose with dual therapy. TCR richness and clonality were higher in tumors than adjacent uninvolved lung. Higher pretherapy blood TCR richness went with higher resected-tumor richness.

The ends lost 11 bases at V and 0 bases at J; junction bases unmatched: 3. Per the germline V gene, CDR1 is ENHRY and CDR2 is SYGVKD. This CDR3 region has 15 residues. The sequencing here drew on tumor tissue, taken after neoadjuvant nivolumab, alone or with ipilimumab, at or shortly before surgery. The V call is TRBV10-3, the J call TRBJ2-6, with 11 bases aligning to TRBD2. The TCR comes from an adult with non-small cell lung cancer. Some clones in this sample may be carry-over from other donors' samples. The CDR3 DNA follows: TGTGCCTCAACTAGCGGGAGCTCTGGGGCCAACGTCCTGACTTTC. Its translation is CASTSGSSGANVLTF.